Below, 22 T cell receptor beta chains from the same sample are listed, as sequenced in a study of T cells in Graves' hyperthyroidism and ophthalmopathy. There were TCR beta CDR3 regions amplified from RNA transcripts. An initial round of RT-PCR targeting the TCR CDR3 relied on the HTBI primer set. TCRdb used MiXCR to reprocess the multiplex PCR reads, holding one entry per CDR3 protein. The sample lists roughly 510,000 distinct CDR3 sequences, about 46% occurring once. Source material: peripheral blood or thyroid tissue (not recorded which). These receptors were taken from an adult woman with Graves' disease, either hyperthyroidism or ophthalmopathy (not recorded which).

The gene calls are TRBV29-1 and TRBJ1-2, with TRBD1 matching 7 bases. The V segment lost 8 bases and the J segment 7 bases; nucleotides outside the gene matches: 7. Per the germline V gene, CDR1 is SQVTM and CDR2 is ANQGSEA. The CDR3 runs to 11 residues. The CDR3 DNA reads as TGCAGCACCTCGACAGGGAGTGGCTACACCTTC. As protein: CSTSTGSGYTF. Filled out from reference TRBV29-1 and TRBJ1-2, the complete variable domain reads SAVISQKPSRDICQRGTSLTIQCQVDSQVTMMFWYRQQPGQSLTLIATANQGSEATYESGFVIDKFPISRPNLTFSTLTVSNMSPEDSSIYLCSTSTGSGYTFGSGTRLTVV.

In this sample, this clonotype turned up a few times. The J gene is TRBJ1-1, the V gene TRBV12-3 or TRBV12-4; tentative D call: TRBD1 (5 bases). V was pared by 5 bases and J by 3 bases, with 10 bases between. This CDR3 has 13 residues. The CDR3 nucleotides are TGTGCCAGCAGTGTCGACAGCGACACTGAAGCTTTCTTT. Protein product: CASSVDSDTEAFF.

This clonotype has just a few counts. The chain is built from TRBV11-2 and TRBJ2-7, with 8 bases fitting TRBD1. Germline CDR1 is SGHAT and CDR2 is FQNNGV. The CDR3 length is 14 residues. The V segment lost 0 bases and the J segment 9 bases; nucleotides outside the gene matches: 7. The CDR3: CASSLEGTGPGQYF. Written as DNA, the CDR3 is TGTGCCAGCAGCTTAGAGGGGACAGGCCCAGGGCAGTACTTC.

This clonotype was counted only a few times. The chain employs TRBV3-1 and TRBJ1-2; tentative D call: TRBD1 (5 bases). Germline CDR1 reads LGHDT; CDR2 reads YNNKEL (reference sequence). The germline V and J ends were trimmed by 4 bases and 3 bases, with 12 bases remaining between them. The CDR3 runs 14 residues. The CDR3 spells CASSRGAGDYGYTF. The CDR3 nucleotides read TGTGCCAGCAGCCGGGGCGCGGGTGACTATGGCTACACCTTC.

This rearrangement joins TRBV15 to TRBJ1-1, with D maybe TRBD1 (5 bases). Germline values: CDR1 LNHNV, CDR2 YYDKDF (reference sequence). This CDR3 has 11 residues. Trimming shortened V by 10 bases and J by 2 bases, and 8 bases separated the two germline ends. For the CDR3, the DNA is TGTGCCAACAGGCGAAACACTGAAGCTTTCTTT. Translating it yields CANRRNTEAFF.

The rearrangement joins TRBV10-1 to TRBJ2-2; perhaps TRBD1 as D (6 bases). V was cut by 3 bases and J by 4 bases, with 24 bases left in between. Germline V CDR1 and CDR2: WNHNN, SYGVQD (reference sequence). The CDR3 has 19 residues. CDR3 sequence: CASSELVSGTGIVTGELFF. As DNA, the CDR3 is TGCGCCAGCAGTGAATTAGTATCGGGAACAGGGATCGTCACCGGGGAGCTGTTTTTT.

The chain uses TRBV20-1 and TRBJ1-1, with D perhaps matching TRBD1 (5 bases). Trimming stripped 4 bases from V and 1 base from J, with 16 bases between. The germline V gene encodes CDR1 DFQATT and CDR2 SNEGSKA (reference sequence). This CDR3 has 15 residues. DNA for the CDR3: TGCAGTGCTACCTCCCCCCGGGGCTCGAACACTGAAGCTTTCTTT. Its translation: CSATSPRGSNTEAFF.

The chain employs TRBV11-1 and TRBJ1-6, with D maybe TRBD1 (5 bases). Per the germline V gene, CDR1 is SGHAT and CDR2 is FQDESV (reference sequence). The CDR3 extends over 16 amino acids. Between the trimmed V and J ends, which lost 1 base and 4 bases, there was a span of 11 bases. CDR3 DNA: TGTGCCAGCAGCTTAGGAGTTGGGGCATATAATTCACCCCTCCACTTT. Translated: CASSLGVGAYNSPLHF.

This clonotype has a count of ten or more. The V gene is TRBV7-3, the J gene TRBJ1-1, with D possibly being TRBD1 (5 bases). V lost 7 bases and J lost 5, with 14 bases in between. Germline values: CDR1 SGHTA, CDR2 FQGTGA. The CDR3 spans 13 residues. The CDR3 nucleotides are TGTGCCAGCAACTGGCAGCAGGGTACTGAAGCTTTCTTT. Amino acids: CASNWQQGTEAFF.

V is TRBV29-1 and J is TRBJ2-7; 7 nucleotides line up with TRBD1. Germline CDR1 is SQVTM and CDR2 is ANQGSEA. The CDR3 loop spans 16 amino acids. V gave up 6 bases and J gave up 3 bases; unmatched junction bases: 17. CDR3: CSVGPSALGTDYEQYF. The CDR3, as DNA: TGCAGCGTGGGGCCATCAGCCCTCGGGACAGACTACGAGCAGTACTTC.

The J gene is TRBJ2-2, the V gene TRBV11-1; 8 nucleotides agree with TRBD1. V shed 6 bases and J 1 base; nucleotides not matched to a gene: 7. Germline V gene sequence: CDR1 SGHAT, CDR2 FQDESV (reference sequence). This CDR3 contains 16 residues. CDR3 sequence (DNA): TGTGCCAGCAGGGACAGGACAGGGAAGAACACCGGGGAGCTGTTTTTT. This translates into CASRDRTGKNTGELFF.

The CDR3 is CASSIQGSSGELFF. The DNA of the CDR3 is TGTGCCAGTAGTATACAGGGGTCATCCGGGGAGCTGTTTTTT. The rearrangement joins TRBV19 to TRBJ2-2; tentatively, D is TRBD1 (6 bases). Germline CDR1 reads LNHDA; CDR2 reads SQIVND (reference sequence). The ends were cut back, 2 bases at V and 6 bases at J, with 10 bases in the middle. This CDR3 spans 14 amino acids.

V is TRBV19 and J is TRBJ2-2; no firm D call. V lost 3 bases to trimming and J lost 6 bases, with 5 bases between them. CDR1 LNHDA and CDR2 SQIVND come from the germline V gene (reference sequence). This CDR3 has 12 amino acids. CDR3 amino acids: CASSMTAGELFF. In DNA form, the CDR3 reads TGTGCCAGTAGTATGACTGCCGGGGAGCTGTTTTTT.

In this sample, this clonotype turned up many times. The chain couples TRBV2 to TRBJ2-2; weak D call: TRBD1 (6 bases). The CDR3 extends over 15 amino acids. V lost 5 bases to trimming and J lost 8 bases, with 18 bases between them. Germline V gene lookup returns CDR1 SNHLY and CDR2 FYNNEI. The CDR3 DNA reads TGTGCCAGCAGTTTCAACAGGGTCCGGCAAGGGGAGCTGTTTTTT. Residues: CASSFNRVRQGELFF. Variable domain in full (rest from reference TRBV2 and TRBJ2-2): EPEVTQTPSHQVTQMGQEVILRCVPISNHLYFYWYRQILGQKVEFLVSFYNNEISEKSEIFDDQFSVERPDGSNFTLKIRSTKLEDSAMYFCASSFNRVRQGELFFGEGSRLTVL.

The V and J genes are TRBV5-4 and TRBJ1-1; D ambiguous. Germline V gene data show CDR1 as SGHNT and CDR2 as YYREEE (reference sequence). The length of the CDR3 is 14 residues. V was pared by 3 bases and J by 0 bases, with 9 bases between. The CDR3 protein is CASSSADVNTEAFF. The CDR3 DNA reads as TGTGCCAGCAGCTCCGCCGATGTGAACACTGAAGCTTTCTTT.

This clonotype has ten or more counts. The CDR3 loop is CASSFLGPSPNTYEQYF. The CDR3 DNA is TGCGCCAGCAGCTTCCTAGGCCCGTCGCCGAACACCTACGAGCAGTACTTC. The chain joins TRBV4-1 to TRBJ2-7, with unresolved D. V was trimmed by 5 bases and J by 2 bases, leaving 22 bases between them. CDR1 and CDR2 from the germline V gene are MGHRA and YSYEKL. This CDR3 has 17 residues.

V usage is TRBV9 and J usage is TRBJ2-7, with D hard to call. V gave up 0 bases and J gave up 0 bases, with 7 bases separating them. This CDR3 comprises 14 residues. Per germline, CDR1 SGDLS and CDR2 YYNGEE. CDR3 protein: CASSVAWSSYEQYF. CDR3 bases: TGTGCCAGCAGCGTAGCTTGGAGCTCCTACGAGCAGTACTTC.

This sequence joins TRBV15 and TRBJ1-1; the match to TRBD1 covers 8 bases. The CDR3 sequence is 14 residues long. Germline V CDR1 and CDR2: LNHNV, YYDKDF (reference sequence). V lost 4 bases to trimming and J lost 2 bases; unmatched junction nucleotides: 3. The CDR3 loop is CATSTGTGNTEAFF. The DNA of the CDR3 is TGTGCCACCAGCACAGGGACAGGTAACACTGAAGCTTTCTTT. The full variable domain, with the rest looked up from reference TRBV15 and TRBJ1-1, is DAMVIQNPRYQVTQFGKPVTLSCSQTLNHNVMYWYQQKSSQAPKLLFHYYDKDFNNEADTPDNFQSRRPNTSFCFLDIRSPGLGDTAMYLCATSTGTGNTEAFFGQGTRLTVV.

This clonotype was detected only a few times. V is TRBV29-1 and J is TRBJ2-5; 9 bases fit TRBD1. V was pared by 3 bases and J by 5 bases, with 7 bases of the junction left unmatched. The CDR3 spans 14 residues. Germline CDR1 and CDR2: SQVTM and ANQGSEA. CDR3 bases: TGCAGCGTTGACACAGGGGGCTTCGGGGAGACCCAGTACTTC. Translated: CSVDTGGFGETQYF.

This clonotype was recorded at least ten times. The J gene is TRBJ1-2, the V gene TRBV28; no firm D call. The germline V gene has CDR1 MDHEN and CDR2 SYDVKM. V was cut by 8 bases and J by 4 bases, with 5 bases left in between. This CDR3 spans 10 amino acids. The CDR3 protein is CASGSYGYTF. The CDR3 DNA reads TGTGCCAGCGGCTCCTATGGCTACACCTTC.

There are a few counts of this clonotype. This rearrangement joins TRBV29-1 to TRBJ2-7, with D maybe TRBD1 (6 bases). Trimming pared 7 bases from V and 3 bases from J, leaving 16 bases between. The V gene's germline CDR1 is SQVTM and CDR2 ANQGSEA. The CDR3 spans 13 residues. The CDR3, as DNA: TGCAGCGCCCAGCGACAGGATAGCTACGAGCAGTACTTC. As protein: CSAQRQDSYEQYF.

The table lists this clonotype with many counts. The V call is TRBV25-1, the J call TRBJ1-6; D is unresolved. Germline V gene sequence: CDR1 MGHDK, CDR2 SYGVNS. V dropped 5 bases and J dropped 7 bases, with 6 bases sitting between them. This CDR3 is built from 12 residues. CDR3 in amino acids: CASSRANSPLHF. CDR3 nucleotide sequence: TGTGCCAGCAGTAGGGCAAATTCACCCCTCCACTTT.